One and the same sample provided the 7 T cell receptor beta chains below, sequenced in a study of blood T cell repertoires in COVID-19. Libraries were prepared by immunoSEQ multiplex PCR; TCRdb keeps only in-frame clonotypes and omits some of them. The sample has roughly 280,000 clones; roughly 86% are singletons. Sequencing was performed on PBMCs or T cells enriched from blood (not recorded which). Receptors originate from a woman aged 55-70 years who had recovered from COVID-19.

The chain couples TRBV3-1 (or the pseudogene TRBV3-2) to TRBJ1-3; D call uncertain. The CDR3 consists of 14 residues. CDR1 is LGHDT and CDR2 is YNNKEL in the germline V gene (reference sequence). Deletions cut 1 base from V and 1 base from J, with 5 bases between. The CDR3 spells CASSQGHSGNTIYF. The CDR3 region has the DNA TGTGCCAGCAGCCAAGGACATTCTGGAAACACCATATATTTT.

The J gene is TRBJ2-6, the V gene TRBV11-1; D might be TRBD1 (6 bases). The CDR3 is 15 amino acids. Trimming removed 4 bases from V and 2 bases from J, with 9 bases in between. CDR1 SGHAT and CDR2 FQDESV come from the germline V gene (reference sequence). The CDR3 sequence is CASSSQGAGANVLTF. The CDR3, as DNA: TGTGCCAGCAGCTCACAGGGTGCTGGGGCCAACGTCCTGACTTTC. The variable domain in full, completed from reference TRBV11-1 and TRBJ2-6, reads EAEVAQSPRYKITEKSQAVAFWCDPISGHATLYWYRQILGQGPELLVQFQDESVVDDSQLPKDRFSAERLKGVDSTLKIQPAELGDSAMYLCASSSQGAGANVLTFGAGSRLTVL.

The gene calls are TRBV19 and TRBJ2-3, with D possibly TRBD1 on 5 matching bases. The CDR3 has 16 residues. CDR1 is LNHDA, CDR2 SQIVND, per germline (reference sequence). Trimming took off 1 base at V and 2 bases at J, with 13 bases between the two ends. The CDR3 nucleotides read TGTGCCAGTAGTATAGGGACGACAGAATTCACAGATACGCAGTATTTT. Amino acid sequence: CASSIGTTEFTDTQYF.

This rearrangement joins TRBV11-2 to TRBJ1-4; tentative D call: TRBD1 (6 bases). In germline, CDR1 is SGHAT, CDR2 FQNNGV. With 5 bases removed from V and 4 bases from J, the gap between germline ends came to 14 bases. This CDR3 contains 15 residues. CDR3 region: CASSPQGTSNEKLFF. The CDR3 DNA reads TGTGCCAGCAGCCCCCAGGGGACGAGTAATGAAAAACTGTTTTTT. Complete variable domain (other parts from reference TRBV11-2 and TRBJ1-4): EAGVAQSPRYKIIEKRQSVAFWCNPISGHATLYWYQQILGQGPKLLIQFQNNGVVDDSQLPKDRFSAERLKGVDSTLKIQPAKLEDSAVYLCASSPQGTSNEKLFFGSGTQLSVL.

This chain connects TRBV12-3 or TRBV12-4 to TRBJ2-5, with 7 bases lining up with TRBD1. The CDR3 is 13 amino acids. J lost 6 bases, V lost 6 bases, and 7 bases had no gene match. The CDR3 nucleotides read TGTGCCAGCAGCCCAGACAGGGCAAAGACCCAGTACTTC. Its protein product is CASSPDRAKTQYF.

The DNA of the CDR3 is TGTGCCAGCAGTTATGGGGACAGGGGCTACAATGAGCAGTTCTTC. Its protein product is CASSYGDRGYNEQFF. The genes are TRBV6-5 and TRBJ2-1, with 10 bases identical to TRBD1. V shed 3 bases and J 3 bases; nucleotides not matched to a gene: 2. CDR3 length: 15 residues. Germline V lookup: CDR1 MNHEY, CDR2 SVGAGI.

This chain connects TRBV14 to TRBJ2-7, with D hard to call. This CDR3 is 16 amino acids long. Trimming stripped 0 bases from V and 2 bases from J, with 14 bases between. The germline V gene encodes CDR1 SGHDN and CDR2 FVKESK. CDR3 DNA: TGTGCCAGCAGCCAAGATGAATATCCTCGGGCCTACGAGCAGTACTTC. Its protein product is CASSQDEYPRAYEQYF.